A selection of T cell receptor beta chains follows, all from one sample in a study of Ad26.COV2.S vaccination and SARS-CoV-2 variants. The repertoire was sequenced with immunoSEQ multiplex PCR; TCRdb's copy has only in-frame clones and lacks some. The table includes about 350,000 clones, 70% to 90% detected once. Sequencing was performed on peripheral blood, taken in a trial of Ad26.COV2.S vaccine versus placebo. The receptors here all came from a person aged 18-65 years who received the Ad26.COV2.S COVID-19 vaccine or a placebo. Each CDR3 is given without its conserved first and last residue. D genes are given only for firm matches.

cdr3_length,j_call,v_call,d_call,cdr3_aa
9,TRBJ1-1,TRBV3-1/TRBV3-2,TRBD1,ASSRTGEAF
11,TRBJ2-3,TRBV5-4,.,ASSLQGTDTQY
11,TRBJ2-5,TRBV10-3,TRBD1,AIGQGLQETQY
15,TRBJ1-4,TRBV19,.,ASSITSEGWYSEKLF
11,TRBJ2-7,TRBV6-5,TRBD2,ASSYSREGEQY
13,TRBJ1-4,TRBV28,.,ASRTMTGPNEKLF
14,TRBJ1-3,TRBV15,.,ATSRDVAGTGNTIY
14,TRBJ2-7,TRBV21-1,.,ASSKVGGTANYEQY
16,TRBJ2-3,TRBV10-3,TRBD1,AISETQRTGTSTDTQY
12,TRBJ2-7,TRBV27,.,ASSWQGSSYEQY
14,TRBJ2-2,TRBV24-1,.,AIPPGGLVNTGELF
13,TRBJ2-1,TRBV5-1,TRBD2,ASSPGLAAYNEQF
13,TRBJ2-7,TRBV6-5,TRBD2,ASSTTSGGLYEQY
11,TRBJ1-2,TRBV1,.,TSSDRGDYGYT
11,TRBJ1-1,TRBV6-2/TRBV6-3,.,ASSFRENTEAF
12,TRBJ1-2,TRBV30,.,AWSVFGGADRYT
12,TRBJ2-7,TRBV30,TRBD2,AWNPTSGAYEQY
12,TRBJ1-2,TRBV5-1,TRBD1,ASSSDGTGGGYT
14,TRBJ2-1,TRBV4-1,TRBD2,ASSQVSLANYNEQF
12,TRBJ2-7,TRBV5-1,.,ASSSHRESNEQY
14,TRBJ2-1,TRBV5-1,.,ASSLAAQVTYNEQF
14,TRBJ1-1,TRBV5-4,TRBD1,ASSPRQGKSNTEAF
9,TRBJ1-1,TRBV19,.,AIQGVAEAF
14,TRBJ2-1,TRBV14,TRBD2,ASSQRGGRLYNEQF
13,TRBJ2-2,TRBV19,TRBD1,ASSIRGLGTGELF
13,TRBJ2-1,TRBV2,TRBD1,ASRLPGQGIGEQF
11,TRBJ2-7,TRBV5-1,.,ASSLEGNYEQY
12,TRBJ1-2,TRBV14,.,ASSQRGPGYGYT
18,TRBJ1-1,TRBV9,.,ASSVAGRNVGLARDTEAF
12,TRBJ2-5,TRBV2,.,ASSEGPNRGTQY
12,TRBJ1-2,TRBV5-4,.,ASSLSRVGYGYT
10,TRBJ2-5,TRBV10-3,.,AISGNQETQY
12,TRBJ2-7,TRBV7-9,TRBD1,ASSSRDRGNEQY
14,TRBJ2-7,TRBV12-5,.,ASGFPNRGIGYEQY
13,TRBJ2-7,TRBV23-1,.,ASSQSRGNDYEQY
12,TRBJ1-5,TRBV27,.,ASSLLGPDQPQH
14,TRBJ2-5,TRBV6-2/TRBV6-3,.,ASSYSIGTYQETQY
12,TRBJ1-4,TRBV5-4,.,ASSRDGTNEKLF
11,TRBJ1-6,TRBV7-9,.,ASSLRGDSPLH
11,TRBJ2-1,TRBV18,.,ASSGLHNNEQF
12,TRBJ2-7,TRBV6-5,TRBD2,ASSPLAGGYEQY
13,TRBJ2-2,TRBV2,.,ASRQGRRDSGELF